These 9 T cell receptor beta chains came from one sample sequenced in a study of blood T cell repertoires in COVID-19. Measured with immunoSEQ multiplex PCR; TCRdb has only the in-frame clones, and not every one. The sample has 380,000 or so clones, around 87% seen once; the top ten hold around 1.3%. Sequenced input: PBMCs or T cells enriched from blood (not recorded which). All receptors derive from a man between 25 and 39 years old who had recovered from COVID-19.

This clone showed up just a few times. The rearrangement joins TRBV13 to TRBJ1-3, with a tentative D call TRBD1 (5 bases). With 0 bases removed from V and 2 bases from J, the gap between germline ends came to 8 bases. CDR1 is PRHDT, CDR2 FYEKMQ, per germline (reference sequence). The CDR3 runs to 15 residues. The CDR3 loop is CASSLGEGAGNTIYF. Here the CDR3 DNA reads TGTGCCAGCAGCTTAGGTGAAGGGGCTGGAAACACCATATATTTT. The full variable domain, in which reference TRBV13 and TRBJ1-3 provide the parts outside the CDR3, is AAGVIQSPRHLIKEKRETATLKCYPIPRHDTVYWYQQGPGQDPQFLISFYEKMQSDKGSIPDRFSAQQFSDYHSELNMSSLELGDSALYFCASSLGEGAGNTIYFGEGSWLTVV.

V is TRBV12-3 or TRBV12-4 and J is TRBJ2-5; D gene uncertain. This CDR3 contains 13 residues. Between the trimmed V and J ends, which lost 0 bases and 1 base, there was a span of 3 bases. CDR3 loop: CASSLASQETQYF. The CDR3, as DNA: TGTGCCAGCAGTTTAGCTAGCCAAGAGACCCAGTACTTC.

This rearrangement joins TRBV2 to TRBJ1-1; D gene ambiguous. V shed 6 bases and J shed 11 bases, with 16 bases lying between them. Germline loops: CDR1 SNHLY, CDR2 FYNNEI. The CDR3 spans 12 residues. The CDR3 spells CASRLMGGGAFF. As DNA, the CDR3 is TGTGCCAGCAGGTTAATGGGTGGAGGCGCTTTCTTT.

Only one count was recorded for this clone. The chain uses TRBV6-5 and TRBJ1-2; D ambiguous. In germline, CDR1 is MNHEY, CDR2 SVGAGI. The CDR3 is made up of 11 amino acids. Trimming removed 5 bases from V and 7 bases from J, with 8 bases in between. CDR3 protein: CASSRGAGYTF. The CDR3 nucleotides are TGTGCCAGCAGTCGGGGAGCTGGCTACACCTTC.

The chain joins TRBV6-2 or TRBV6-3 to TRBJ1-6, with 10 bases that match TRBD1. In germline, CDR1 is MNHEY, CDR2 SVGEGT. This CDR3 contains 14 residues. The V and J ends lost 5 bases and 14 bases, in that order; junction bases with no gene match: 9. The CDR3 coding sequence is TGTGCCAGCAGTACTCCCGGGACAGGGGTGGCCCTCCACTTT. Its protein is CASSTPGTGVALHF.

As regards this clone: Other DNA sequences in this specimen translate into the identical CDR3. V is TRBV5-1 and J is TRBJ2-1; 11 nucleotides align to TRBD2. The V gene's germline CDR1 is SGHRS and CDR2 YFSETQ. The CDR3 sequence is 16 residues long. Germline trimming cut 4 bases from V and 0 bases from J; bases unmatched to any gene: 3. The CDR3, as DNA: TGCGCCAGCAGCCTAGCGGGGGGCAGCTCCTACAATGAGCAGTTCTTC. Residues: CASSLAGGSSYNEQFF.

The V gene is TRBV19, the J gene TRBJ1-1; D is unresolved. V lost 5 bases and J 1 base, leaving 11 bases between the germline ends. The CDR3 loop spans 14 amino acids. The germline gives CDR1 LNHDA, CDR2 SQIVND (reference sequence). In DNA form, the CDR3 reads TGTGCCAGTAGTCCCCTCCGAGAGAACACTGAAGCTTTCTTT. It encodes CASSPLRENTEAFF.

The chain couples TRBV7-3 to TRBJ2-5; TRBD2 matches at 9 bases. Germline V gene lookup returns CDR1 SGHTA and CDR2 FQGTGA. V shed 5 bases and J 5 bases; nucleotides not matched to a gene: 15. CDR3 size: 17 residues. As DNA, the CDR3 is TGTGCCAGCAGCCGCCGCCCCAGCGGGGGGTCGAGGGAGACCCAGTACTTC. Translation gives CASSRRPSGGSRETQYF.

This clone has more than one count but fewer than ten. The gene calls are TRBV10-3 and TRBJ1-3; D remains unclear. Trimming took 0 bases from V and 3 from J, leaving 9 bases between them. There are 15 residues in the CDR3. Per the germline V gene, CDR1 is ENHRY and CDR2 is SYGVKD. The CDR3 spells CAISESEEGGNTIYF. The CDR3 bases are TGTGCCATCAGTGAGTCAGAGGAGGGTGGAAACACCATATATTTT.